The clone carrying this T cell receptor beta chain is a singleton in its sample. Followed longitudinally, the Seattle patients had been enrolled during active infection. V lost 0 bases and J 3 bases, leaving 12 bases between the germline ends. CDR1 is KGHSY and CDR2 is FQNENV in the germline V gene. The CDR3 has 16 amino acids. The data belong to a study of blood T cell repertoires in COVID-19. Study information: In each case, the material was cDNA or gDNA derived from T cells, B-cell-depleted T cells, or PBMCs.

Repertoires were generated with immunoSEQ multiplex PCR, while TCRdb's copy carries only in-frame clones and drops some. The sample has 220,000 or so clones; approximately 90% are singletons. The TCR originated in a woman between 50 and 59 years old with COVID-19, enrolled during active disease. Sequencing used peripheral blood. V gene TRBV16 combines with J gene TRBJ1-5, with D unresolved. CDR3 loop: CASSQSHWRDNQPQHF. The CDR3 region has the DNA TGTGCCAGCAGCCAATCTCATTGGCGGGACAATCAGCCCCAGCATTTT. Filled out from reference TRBV16 and TRBJ1-5, the complete variable domain reads GEEVAQTPKHLVRGEGQKAKLYCAPIKGHSYVFWYQQVLKNEFKFLISFQNENVFDETGMPKERFSAKCLPNSPCSLEIQATKLEDSAVYFCASSQSHWRDNQPQHFGDGTRLSIL.